The 22 T cell receptor beta chains below were found in one sample sequenced in a study of blood T cell repertoires in COVID-19. Sequencing was performed with immunoSEQ multiplex PCR; in TCRdb, only in-frame clones are kept and a portion is missing. This table has around 310,000 clones, 89% appearing once. The sample taken for sequencing was PBMCs or T cells enriched from blood (not recorded which). All receptors derive from a woman in her thirties or forties who had recovered from COVID-19.

The CDR3 region is CASSLRGASEAFF. CDR3 DNA sequence: TGTGCCAGCAGCTTACGGGGGGCGTCTGAAGCTTTCTTT. The chain combines TRBV7-2 with TRBJ1-1, with D tentatively TRBD1 (6 bases). This CDR3 is 13 amino acids long. Looked up from germline, CDR1 is SGHTA and CDR2 is FQGNSA. V was shortened by 2 bases and J by 6 bases, with 10 bases between the two germline ends.

The rearrangement joins TRBV29-1 to TRBJ1-5, with a weak D call TRBD1 (5 bases). The length of the CDR3 is 14 residues. Germline CDR1 reads SQVTM; CDR2 reads ANQGSEA. V was cut by 6 bases and J by 2 bases, with 14 bases left in between. The CDR3 loop is CSVAQGGGNQPQHF. The CDR3 DNA reads TGCAGCGTAGCTCAGGGAGGCGGCAATCAGCCCCAGCATTTT.

This chain uses TRBV4-3 with TRBJ2-7; 9 bases fit TRBD1. Per the germline V gene, CDR1 is LGHNA and CDR2 is YSLEER. After removal of 4 bases from V and 4 bases from J, the junction contained 11 bases not matched to a gene. This CDR3 region has 16 residues. The CDR3 region is CASSPEPGTGWYEQYF. In DNA form, the CDR3 reads TGCGCCAGCAGCCCTGAACCCGGGACAGGGTGGTACGAGCAGTACTTC.

This clone was seen a single time. The chain combines TRBV29-1 with TRBJ1-2, with D hard to call. Germline V gives CDR1 SQVTM, CDR2 ANQGSEA. V dropped 6 bases and J dropped 6 bases, with 17 bases sitting between them. The CDR3 spans 13 residues. The CDR3: CSVLADTVDGYTF. For the CDR3, the DNA is TGCAGCGTCCTCGCCGACACGGTGGATGGCTACACCTTC.

This chain links TRBV7-6 with TRBJ2-3, with D possibly matching TRBD2 (7 bases). Germline V gene sequence: CDR1 SGHVS, CDR2 FNYEAQ. This CDR3 is built from 16 residues. The germline V and J ends were trimmed by 4 bases and 5 bases, with 19 bases remaining between them. CDR3 nucleotide sequence: TGTGCCAGCAGCTCTAGGGGGGGGGACAAAGGAGATACGCAGTATTTT. Encoded protein: CASSSRGGDKGDTQYF.

The chain employs TRBV5-1 and TRBJ2-7; possibly TRBD2 for D (6 bases). V was shortened by 0 bases and J by 2 bases, with 18 bases between the two germline ends. CDR1 and CDR2 from the germline V gene are SGHRS and YFSETQ. CDR3 size: 17 residues. CDR3: CASSLDRTTQLPYEQYF. The DNA for the CDR3 is TGCGCCAGCAGCTTGGACCGGACTACTCAACTACCCTACGAGCAGTACTTC.

This clone has only one observation. This sequence joins TRBV7-2 and TRBJ2-7, with 7 bases identical to TRBD2. CDR3 length equals 14 residues. Germline V gives CDR1 SGHTA, CDR2 FQGNSA. V trimming: 8 bases; J trimming: 0 bases; junction bases outside the gene matches: 7. The CDR3 sequence is CASSRLALSYEQYF. CDR3 DNA sequence: TGTGCCAGCTCCCGACTAGCCCTCTCCTACGAGCAGTACTTC.

Here the CDR3 DNA reads TGTGCCAGCAGCCGACAGGGGATGCCTGAAGCTTTCTTT. It translates to CASSRQGMPEAFF. The rearrangement links TRBV7-9 to TRBJ1-1; 8 nucleotides match TRBD1. CDR3 length: 13 residues. Germline V lookup: CDR1 SEHNR, CDR2 FQNEAQ (reference sequence). V dropped 5 bases and J dropped 6; count of bases not matched to a gene: 5. Combining the CDR3 with reference TRBV7-9 and TRBJ1-1 gives the whole variable domain DTGVSQNPRHKITKRGQNVTFRCDPISEHNRLYWYRQTLGQGPEFLTYFQNEAQLEKSRLLSDRFSAERPKGSFSTLEIQRTEQGDSAMYLCASSRQGMPEAFFGQGTRLTVV.

V and J are TRBV2 and TRBJ2-7, with 9 bases that match TRBD1. CDR3 length equals 18 residues. The V and J ends lost 7 bases and 5 bases, in that order; junction bases with no gene match: 21. Germline CDR1 and CDR2: SNHLY and FYNNEI. CDR3 loop: CASTQRGQGRAGPDEQYF. Here the CDR3 DNA reads TGTGCCAGCACCCAAAGGGGACAGGGACGCGCGGGCCCCGACGAGCAGTACTTC.

This clone was seen just once. The chain links TRBV5-4 to TRBJ2-5; 9 positions match TRBD1. The CDR3 runs 16 residues. With 3 bases clipped from V and 5 bases from J, the junction kept 11 bases outside the gene matches. Germline-derived CDR1 and CDR2 are SGHNT and YYREEE (reference sequence). CDR3: CASSSDRGTVRETQYF. CDR3 nucleotides: TGTGCCAGCAGCTCCGACAGGGGGACCGTCCGGGAGACCCAGTACTTC.

A word on this clone: Other DNA sequences from this sample encode an identical CDR3 as well. The chain has TRBV11-2 and TRBJ2-7, with D possibly matching TRBD2 (5 bases). The CDR3 is made up of 11 amino acids. V shed 5 bases and J shed 5 bases, with 7 bases lying between them. Germline CDR1 SGHAT, CDR2 FQNNGV. This CDR3 reads CASSPGNEQYF. The CDR3 coding sequence is TGTGCCAGCAGCCCGGGAAACGAGCAGTACTTC.

The rearrangement uses TRBV7-9 and TRBJ2-3; D ambiguous. The ends were cut back, 3 bases at V and 1 base at J, with 8 bases in the middle. Per germline, CDR1 SEHNR and CDR2 FQNEAQ (reference sequence). The CDR3 runs to 14 residues. The CDR3 here is CASSLMSGTDTQYF. CDR3 DNA: TGTGCCAGCAGCTTGATGTCGGGCACAGATACGCAGTATTTT.

This chain links TRBV5-1 with TRBJ2-7; tentatively, D is TRBD2 (5 bases). Germline V gene data show CDR1 as SGHRS and CDR2 as YFSETQ. Trimming shortened V by 0 bases and J by 2 bases, and 12 bases separated the two germline ends. The CDR3 spans 15 residues. Here the CDR3 DNA reads TGCGCCAGCAGCTTGGTTGTCGGGGTAACCTACGAGCAGTACTTC. It yields the protein CASSLVVGVTYEQYF. The full variable domain, completed using reference TRBV5-1 and TRBJ2-7, is KAGVTQTPRYLIKTRGQQVTLSCSPISGHRSVSWYQQTPGQGLQFLFEYFSETQRNKGNFPGRFSGRQFSNSRSEMNVSTLELGDSALYLCASSLVVGVTYEQYFGPGTRLTVT.

This chain links TRBV5-5 with TRBJ2-1; 8 nucleotides agree with TRBD2. In germline, CDR1 is SGHKS, CDR2 YYEKEE (reference sequence). J gave up 4 bases and V 4 bases, and 10 bases lay outside the gene matches. The CDR3 runs to 16 residues. The CDR3 loop is CASSTGGDEPYNEQFF. The DNA for the CDR3 is TGTGCCAGCAGCACCGGGGGGGACGAACCTTACAATGAGCAGTTCTTC. Full variable domain (rest looked up from reference TRBV5-5 and TRBJ2-1): DAGVTQSPTHLIKTRGQQVTLRCSPISGHKSVSWYQQVLGQGPQFIFQYYEKEERGRGNFPDRFSARQFPNYSSELNVNALLLGDSALYLCASSTGGDEPYNEQFFGPGTRLTVL.

The J gene is TRBJ2-2, the V gene TRBV19; the match to TRBD2 covers 12 bases. Per the germline V gene, CDR1 is LNHDA and CDR2 is SQIVND (reference sequence). The J segment lost 3 bases and the V segment lost 5 bases, leaving 7 bases of the junction unmatched. The CDR3 consists of 17 residues. CDR3 protein: CASSFLAGGPDTGELFF. As DNA, the CDR3 is TGTGCCAGTAGTTTTCTAGCGGGAGGGCCCGACACCGGGGAGCTGTTTTTT.

CDR3 bases: TGTGCCAGCAGTCCCCGGCCCAGCGGGTTCAATGAGCAGTTCTTC. It is translated as CASSPRPSGFNEQFF. This chain connects TRBV28 to TRBJ2-1, with D tentatively TRBD2 (6 bases). Germline lookup yields CDR1 MDHEN and CDR2 SYDVKM. The length of the CDR3 is 15 residues. Trimming took 5 bases from V and 6 from J, leaving 17 bases between them.

The chain is built from TRBV6-5 and TRBJ2-7, with D perhaps matching TRBD1 (6 bases). The CDR3 is 14 amino acids. Germline assignment: CDR1 MNHEY and CDR2 SVGAGI. Trimming took off 10 bases at V and 0 bases at J, with 16 bases between the two ends. This CDR3 is CATFGQSLSYEQYF. The DNA of the CDR3 is TGTGCCACCTTTGGACAGTCTCTCTCCTACGAGCAGTACTTC.

This clone was observed a single time. The rearrangement joins TRBV12-5 to TRBJ2-7; a weak D match, TRBD1 (6 bases). This CDR3 spans 16 amino acids. V shed 1 base and J shed 1 base, with 14 bases lying between them. Germline V gene sequence: CDR1 LGHNT, CDR2 FRNRAP. The CDR3, as DNA: TGTGCTAGTGGTTTGGAGGTCTCCGGGACATCCTACGAGCAGTACTTC. It specifies CASGLEVSGTSYEQYF.

The chain recombines TRBV19 with TRBJ2-5, with a weak D call TRBD1 (6 bases). Germline CDR1 is LNHDA and CDR2 is SQIVND (reference sequence). This CDR3 region has 16 residues. Between the trimmed V and J ends, which lost 1 base and 5 bases, there was a span of 17 bases. Here the CDR3 reads CASSIGETGSSETQYF. The CDR3 DNA sequence: TGTGCCAGTAGTATAGGGGAGACAGGTTCTTCGGAGACCCAGTACTTC.

This chain connects TRBV6-5 to TRBJ2-7, with 8 bases matching TRBD1. Germline CDR1 and CDR2: MNHEY and SVGAGI. This CDR3 spans 13 amino acids. J was trimmed by 1 base and V by 7 bases; bases with no gene match: 3. CDR3 protein: CASTRQGSYEQYF. The CDR3 bases are TGTGCCAGCACGAGACAGGGGTCCTACGAGCAGTACTTC.

This clone appeared once. The chain employs TRBV6-5 and TRBJ1-1, with D possibly being TRBD1 (6 bases). V gave up 6 bases and J gave up 11 bases, with 22 bases separating them. The CDR3 has 14 amino acids. Per the germline V gene, CDR1 is MNHEY and CDR2 is SVGAGI. CDR3 nucleotides: TGTGCCAGCAGCAAACCCCAGGGGCGGGGGTTGGCTTTCTTT. The encoded protein is CASSKPQGRGLAFF.

The chain combines TRBV3-1 (or the pseudogene TRBV3-2) with TRBJ2-7; TRBD2 aligns across 8 bases. Germline values: CDR1 LGHDT, CDR2 YNNKEL (reference sequence). This CDR3 contains 16 residues. The junction had 10 bases not matched to a gene; V was cut back by 0 bases and J by 6 bases. Here the CDR3 DNA reads TGTGCCAGCAGCCAAGAATCAAAAGCGGGAGTCTCCGAGCAGTACTTC. Protein sequence: CASSQESKAGVSEQYF.